The subject of this entry is one TCR beta chain. Antigen specificity is unknown. These data come from a study of CXCR3-negative and CXCR3-positive naive CD8 T cells. The CDR3 is made up of 17 amino acids. CDR1 and CDR2 from the germline V gene are SQVTM and ANQGSEA. Carrying UMI labels, the TRB cDNA libraries were prepared through 5' RACE. TCRdb re-called the 5' RACE reads and gives one entry per CDR3 protein, without DNA. The table gives under 150,000 distinct CDR3 sequences; the top ten clones make up about 0.37% of it. Study-level findings and limits: Against CXCR3-negative naive cells, CXCR3-positive naive cells showed more hydrophobic TRB CDR3s.

The sequence was obtained from a human donor in good health. Some clones in this sample may be carry-over from other donors' samples. Sequencing was done on a sample of naive CXCR3+ CD8+ T cells from blood. Subset reported: CD45RO-CCR7+CD27+CD95- naive CD8+ T cells expressing CXCR3 (TNR3+). The chain couples TRBV29-1 to TRBJ2-3; TCRdb picks TRBD1, but there is no DNA to check that call. The CDR3 spells CSVDGTPDDSSTDTQYF.